This T cell receptor beta chain was identified during a study of glioma-infiltrating T cells after dendritic cell vaccination. Study at large: Dendritic cells derived from monocytes and pulsed with autologous tumor lysate formed the vaccine. Whole-study results and caveats: Only a small number of patients had complete blood and tumor samples. Higher TCR clonality did not directly relate to longer survival.

All glioblastoma patients lacked an isocitrate dehydrogenase mutation. On this clone itself: What it binds is not known.

Trimming took 2 bases from V and 7 from J; bases not matched to a gene: 9. Germline V gene lookup returns CDR1 SGHTA and CDR2 FQGNSA. The CDR3 sequence is 15 residues long. Measured with immunoSEQ multiplex PCR; TCRdb has only the in-frame clones, and not every one. Of about 82,000 clones listed, about 87% are singletons. The source material was blood, sampled before dendritic cell vaccination. The sequence was obtained from a human donor with glioblastoma. The V gene is TRBV7-2, the J gene TRBJ2-5; TRBD2 agrees at 8 bases. The CDR3 here is CASSLQRGWELTQYF. The CDR3 DNA follows: TGTGCCAGCAGCTTACAGCGGGGGTGGGAACTGACCCAGTACTTC.